This T cell receptor (beta chain) was identified in a study of T cell responses to AZD1222 COVID-19 vaccine (dated by TCRdb to the early 2020s). At the level of the whole study: AZD1222 recipients whose second dose came at about 4 weeks and those whose second dose came at about 12 weeks were combined into one group, since spike-specific TCR depth and breadth did not differ between the two schedules. A total of just over 230 trial participants underwent TCR sequencing, of whom around 200 received two doses of AZD1222 and about 25 received two doses of the MenACWY control vaccine. Enrollment into the trials was organized by age into subgroups of 18-55, 56-69 and 70-plus years, and those subgroups contained roughly 140, 27 and 60 TCR-sequenced participants, respectively. Findings and caveats that apply to the study as a whole: After two AZD1222 doses, both the breadth and the depth of spike-specific TCRs were significantly higher than at day 0 and than in MenACWY recipients. The vaccine-associated CD4 TCRs covered the entire spike protein, and the dominant responses fell in regions 160-218 and 743-854. The 56-69-year group was small, and its depth increase did not reach significance, likely because of low power. Because no day 14 peak-response samples were available, repertoires were characterized only after the peak T cell response. Nearly half of unique spike-specific TCRs reportedly recognized epitopes outside regions mutated in the B.1.351 and B.1.1.7 variants. Conclusions about previously exposed vaccinees are limited, since just six AZD1222 recipients were seropositive for SARS-CoV-2 at baseline. Participants were mostly white British and included more females than males, and it was suggested by the authors that clonal diversity may have been underestimated.

Worth noting for this clone: The target of this receptor is not known. It may be a read error: a sequence one base away is much more abundant.

V is pared back by 0 bases and J by 4 bases, with 6 bases lying between the germline termini. Spanning cysteine to phenylalanine, the CDR3 consists of 13 amino acids. Only the CDR3 part of the read is kept: 39 bases, read in frame from the first base. The germline V gene supplies CDR1 MNHEY and CDR2 SVGAGI. The CDR3 regions of human TCRbeta chains were analyzed by immunosequencing. Under the source paper's analysis protocol: Repertoire TCRs were checked for matches against a reference library of SARS-CoV-2-specific TCRs that had been generated using the MIRA antigen-specificity platform. Breadth meant the fraction of unique TCRs that were SARS-CoV-2-associated, whereas depth meant the fraction of total T cells that were SARS-CoV-2-associated. Using the MIRA data, each spike-specific TCR was assigned both to the spike region to which the TCR was reactive and to a CD4 or CD8 class. Log10-transformed breadth and depth values were compared by one-way ANOVA with Sidak's multiple comparisons tests. TCRdb obtained this table from immuneACCESS and retained in-frame rearrangements with V and J assigned. These tables miss some clones; where compared with another copy, unresolved V genes account for less than half of the shortfall, and the remainder is unexplained. Clone size and the V and J calls come from that table; the DNA yielded D and trimming. Recorded for this sample are about 120,000 clones; 92% of them occurred a single time. In total, the top ten clones hold 11% to 15% of the sample.

In the paper's terms, the time point label means: baseline before first vaccination. Vaccinee samples were obtained from the UK trials COV001 and COV002, which included a single-blind randomized controlled phase 2/3 trial of AZD1222 (ChAdOx1 nCoV-19) in healthy adults. For TCRbeta chain sequencing, PBMC samples from trial participants were taken at day 0 and at day 28 after the second dose. The specimen was peripheral blood, collected on day 0 of AZD1222 vaccination. The rearranged segments are TRBV6-5 and TRBJ1-2; the D gene is perhaps TRBD1, on 6 matching bases. The sequence derives from an adult in good health. The DNA sequence follows: TGTGCCAGCAGTTACTCGGACAGCTATGGCTACACCTTC. Its product reads: CASSYSDSYGYTF.